These 15 T cell receptor beta chains originate from one sample sequenced in a study of T-cell memory formation after mild COVID-19. TCRdb used MiXCR to reprocess the 5' RACE reads, holding one entry per CDR3 protein. The top ten hold 12% of the sample, which has about 340,000 distinct CDR3 sequences, roughly 20% seen once. The sequenced material came from PBMCs or a T cell subset sorted from them (not recorded which). Every receptor here comes from an adult woman who had mild COVID-19 (a few samples of this study predate the infection). Cell type and time point are not known.

The V call is TRBV7-9, the J call TRBJ2-1, with 8 bases that match TRBD1. The CDR3 has 16 amino acids. Germline trimming cut 4 bases from V and 2 bases from J; bases unmatched to any gene: 7. The germline V gene has CDR1 SEHNR and CDR2 FQNEAQ (reference sequence). The CDR3 here is CASSSTRQGTYNEQFF. The CDR3 coding sequence is TGTGCCAGCAGCTCGACCCGACAGGGGACCTACAATGAGCAGTTCTTC.

This chain uses TRBV6-6 with TRBJ1-2; tentative D call: TRBD1 (6 bases). The CDR3 is made up of 13 amino acids. Germline V gene lookup returns CDR1 MNHNY and CDR2 SVGAGI (reference sequence). Trimming took 6 bases from V and 5 from J, leaving 13 bases between them. CDR3 DNA: TGTGCCAGCAGCAACACAGGGCGGTATGGCTACACCTTC. Protein sequence: CASSNTGRYGYTF.

The rearrangement uses TRBV5-1 and TRBJ1-2; possible D gene TRBD1, 6 bases. Trimming stripped 1 base from V and 5 bases from J, with 12 bases between. CDR1 and CDR2 from the germline V gene are SGHRS and YFSETQ. The CDR3 is 14 residues long. The chain's CDR3 is CASSLSDRWYGYTF. CDR3 DNA sequence: TGCGCCAGCAGCTTGTCCGACAGGTGGTATGGCTACACCTTC.

The rearrangement uses TRBV24-1 and TRBJ2-7; D is uncertain. CDR1 and CDR2 (germline): KGHDR, SFDVKD. The CDR3 is 14 residues long. Trimming took off 5 bases at V and 0 bases at J, with 10 bases between the two ends. The CDR3 DNA is TGTGCCACCAGTGTGGCGGTGATCTCCTACGAGCAGTACTTC. It specifies CATSVAVISYEQYF.

This clonotype was seen a handful of times. This rearrangement joins TRBV3-1 to TRBJ2-7; TRBD1 matches at 11 bases. Losses at the gene ends were 2 bases for V and 6 bases for J; bases not matched to a gene: 6. The CDR3 is 15 amino acids. Germline values: CDR1 LGHDT, CDR2 YNNKEL (reference sequence). CDR3 bases: TGTGCCAGCAGCCAACTCACCGGGACAGGGGGCGAGCAGTACTTC. Translated: CASSQLTGTGGEQYF.

The chain joins TRBV2 to TRBJ2-3, with TRBD2 as a possible D gene (5 bases). The CDR3 covers 14 residues. V lost 10 bases and J 0 bases, leaving 14 bases between the germline ends. In germline, CDR1 is SNHLY, CDR2 FYNNEI. The CDR3 region is CAKSRATSTDTQYF. CDR3 in DNA: TGTGCCAAATCGCGGGCAACTAGCACAGATACGCAGTATTTT. Supplemented by reference TRBV2 and TRBJ2-3, the full variable domain reads EPEVTQTPSHQVTQMGQEVILRCVPISNHLYFYWYRQILGQKVEFLVSFYNNEISEKSEIFDDQFSVERPDGSNFTLKIRSTKLEDSAMYFCAKSRATSTDTQYFGPGTRLTVL.

V usage is TRBV18 and J usage is TRBJ2-1; tentative D call: TRBD1 (6 bases). The CDR3 covers 13 residues. V lost 6 bases to trimming and J lost 5 bases, with 11 bases between them. Germline CDR1 KGHSH, CDR2 LQKENI. CDR3 DNA: TGTGCCAGCTCCCCCGACAGGCACAATGAGCAGTTCTTC. Encoded protein: CASSPDRHNEQFF.

DNA for the CDR3: TGTGCCAGCAGTTTATTCCCAGTGGGGGACACTGAAGCTTTCTTT. Translated: CASSLFPVGDTEAFF. This chain joins TRBV12-3 or TRBV12-4 and TRBJ1-1, with a tentative D call TRBD1 (5 bases). The CDR3 is 15 amino acids. Trimming removed 2 bases from V and 3 bases from J, with 13 bases in between.

This clonotype was detected a few times. This chain joins TRBV9 and TRBJ2-1, with TRBD1 identical over 9 bases. With 2 bases clipped from V and 6 bases from J, the junction kept 9 bases outside the gene matches. This CDR3 spans 16 amino acids. Germline-derived CDR1 and CDR2 are SGDLS and YYNGEE. CDR3 amino acids: CASSVTWDRASNEQFF. The DNA of the CDR3 is TGTGCCAGCAGCGTTACCTGGGACAGGGCTAGCAATGAGCAGTTCTTC.

V is TRBV6-1 and J is TRBJ2-7; 11 bases match TRBD1. The junction had 7 bases not matched to a gene; V was cut back by 3 bases and J by 6 bases. The CDR3 loop spans 15 amino acids. Germline CDR1 is MNHNS and CDR2 is SASEGT. As DNA, the CDR3 is TGTGCCAGCAGTGACCAGCCGGGACAGGGGGGCGAGCAGTACTTC. Translating it yields CASSDQPGQGGEQYF.

The rearrangement joins TRBV4-2 to TRBJ2-6; no definite D call. The length of the CDR3 is 15 residues. Per the germline V gene, CDR1 is LGHNA and CDR2 is YNFKEQ. Trimming removed 0 bases at V and 3 bases at J, with 6 bases between. The CDR3 region is CASSQETGGANVLTF. The CDR3 DNA sequence: TGTGCCAGCAGCCAAGAGACGGGTGGGGCCAACGTCCTGACTTTC.

The chain recombines TRBV29-1 with TRBJ1-2; no reliable D call. The CDR3 contains 11 residues. Per the germline V gene, CDR1 is SQVTM and CDR2 is ANQGSEA. Trimming left V 8 bases short and J 0 bases short, with 7 bases between. The CDR3 protein is CSIQANYGYTF. CDR3 coding DNA: TGCAGCATCCAAGCTAACTATGGCTACACCTTC.

In its sample, this clonotype was seen a few times. The chain links TRBV7-3 to TRBJ2-2; 7 nucleotides align to TRBD1. This CDR3 is 15 amino acids long. Germline CDR1 SGHTA, CDR2 FQGTGA. The V gene end was trimmed by 4 bases and the J gene end by 4 bases; junction bases not matched to a gene: 6. This CDR3 is CASSSTGDSTGELFF. CDR3 DNA sequence: TGTGCCAGCAGCTCCACAGGGGACAGCACCGGGGAGCTGTTTTTT.

Only a few counts were recorded for this clonotype. V is TRBV2 and J is TRBJ2-7, with TRBD1 identical over 7 bases. The CDR3 sequence is 13 residues long. The V gene's germline CDR1 is SNHLY and CDR2 FYNNEI. The trim removed 5 bases at V and 5 bases at J, leaving 6 bases unmatched. In DNA form, the CDR3 reads TGTGCCAGCAGTTCCGACAGGGTAGACGAGCAGTACTTC. Its protein is CASSSDRVDEQYF.

The table lists this clonotype with a count of one. The CDR3 DNA is TGTGCCAGCAGCCCGGACCAGGTGATAAACTATGGCTACACCTTC. Protein product: CASSPDQVINYGYTF. This chain uses TRBV9 with TRBJ1-2; D is unclear. Germline V gene lookup returns CDR1 SGDLS and CDR2 YYNGEE. The V end lost 4 bases, the J end lost 2 bases, and 15 bases lay between the germline ends. The CDR3 totals 15 residues.